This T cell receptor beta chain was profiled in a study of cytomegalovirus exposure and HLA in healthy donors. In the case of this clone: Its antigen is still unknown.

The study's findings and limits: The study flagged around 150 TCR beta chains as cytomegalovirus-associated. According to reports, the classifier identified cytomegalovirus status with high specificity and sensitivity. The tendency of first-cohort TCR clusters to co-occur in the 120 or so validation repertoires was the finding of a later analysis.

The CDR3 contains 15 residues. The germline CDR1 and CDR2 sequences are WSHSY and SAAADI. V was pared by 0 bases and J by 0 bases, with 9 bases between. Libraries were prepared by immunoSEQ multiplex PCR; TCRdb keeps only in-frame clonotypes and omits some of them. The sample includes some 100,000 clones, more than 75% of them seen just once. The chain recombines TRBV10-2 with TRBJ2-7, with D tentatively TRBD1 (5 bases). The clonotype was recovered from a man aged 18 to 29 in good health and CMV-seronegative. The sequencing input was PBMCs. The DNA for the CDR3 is TGCGCCAGCAGTGAGTCGGGGCGGAGCTCCTACGAGCAGTACTTC. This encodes CASSESGRSSYEQYF.